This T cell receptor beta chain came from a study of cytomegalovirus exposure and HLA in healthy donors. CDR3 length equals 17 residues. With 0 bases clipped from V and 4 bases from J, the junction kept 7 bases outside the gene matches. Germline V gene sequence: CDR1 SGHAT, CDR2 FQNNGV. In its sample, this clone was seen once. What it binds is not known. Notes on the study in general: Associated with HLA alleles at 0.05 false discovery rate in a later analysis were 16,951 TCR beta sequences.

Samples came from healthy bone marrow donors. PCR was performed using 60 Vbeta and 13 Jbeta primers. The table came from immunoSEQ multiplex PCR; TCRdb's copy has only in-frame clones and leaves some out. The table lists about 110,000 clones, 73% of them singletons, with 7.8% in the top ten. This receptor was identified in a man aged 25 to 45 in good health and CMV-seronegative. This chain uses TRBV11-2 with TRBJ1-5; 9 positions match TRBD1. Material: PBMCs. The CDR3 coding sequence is TGTGCCAGCAGCTTAGATAGTAGGACAGGGGAAAATCAGCCCCAGCATTTT. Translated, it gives CASSLDSRTGENQPQHF. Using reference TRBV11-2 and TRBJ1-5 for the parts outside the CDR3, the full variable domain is EAGVAQSPRYKIIEKRQSVAFWCNPISGHATLYWYQQILGQGPKLLIQFQNNGVVDDSQLPKDRFSAERLKGVDSTLKIQPAKLEDSAVYLCASSLDSRTGENQPQHFGDGTRLSIL.